The rows below give T cell receptor beta chains drawn from one sample of a study of molecular identifiers for immune sequencing clone quantification. TCRdb called the PCR reads again in MiXCR, with one record for every CDR3 protein. Seen here are about 640,000 distinct CDR3 sequences, 20% observed once, and the top ten hold roughly 0.9%. The sequenced sample was naive CD8+ T cells from blood, with Jurkat cell RNA spiked in. The origin of the receptors is a human donor in good health. Some libraries in this study had Jurkat cell RNA spiked in. CDR3s include the opening cysteine and the closing phenylalanine or tryptophan. The order of the fields is clone size, D gene, V gene, CDR3 length, J gene, CDR3 protein, CDR3 DNA. The D gene is left open where the match is weak. Size is omitted from some rows. Given values are once, few, many or a class for expanded clones.

>many|.|TRBV3-1|16|TRBJ2-7
CASSQDLARDFDEQYF
TGTGCCAGCAGCCAAGATTTAGCCCGCGATTTCGACGAGCAGTACTTC
>many|.|TRBV7-2|13|TRBJ1-2
CASSHGSGSGYTF
TGTGCCAGCAGCCATGGGTCTGGTTCTGGCTACACCTTC
>.|.|TRBV12-3/TRBV12-4|15|TRBJ1-4
CASRSTGATNEKLFF
TGTGCCAGCAGGTCTACAGGTGCAACTAATGAAAAACTGTTTTTT
>many|TRBD2|TRBV2|15|TRBJ2-3
CASSVGRGSTDTQYF
TGTGCCAGCAGTGTGGGGCGGGGGAGCACAGATACGCAGTATTTT
>many|TRBD1|TRBV4-3|15|TRBJ2-1
CASSQTQGAYNEQFF
TGCGCCAGCAGCCAAACACAGGGGGCCTACAATGAGCAGTTCTTC
>.|.|TRBV27|16|TRBJ2-2
CASRIAAAGTTGELFF
TGTGCCAGCAGAATCGCAGCCGCCGGAACAACCGGGGAGCTGTTTTTT
>.|.|TRBV4-3|15|TRBJ1-6
CASSQGRTGNSPLHF
TGCGCCAGCAGCCAAGGTCGGACGGGGAATTCACCCCTCCACTTT
>many|.|TRBV14|13|TRBJ2-2
CASSQAVTGELFF
TGTGCCAGCAGCCAAGCAGTCACCGGGGAGCTGTTTTTT
>many|.|TRBV5-4|12|TRBJ1-3
CASSDTANTIYF
TGTGCCAGCAGCGACACCGCAAACACCATATATTTT
>many|TRBD2|TRBV11-3|15|TRBJ2-1
CASSSHRGETDEQFF
TGTGCCAGCAGCTCACATCGGGGGGAGACCGATGAGCAGTTCTTC
>many|TRBD2|TRBV29-1|15|TRBJ2-1
CSVEEVAGGLDEQFF
TGCAGCGTTGAAGAAGTAGCGGGAGGGCTCGATGAGCAGTTCTTC